The clone carrying this T cell receptor beta chain was picked up one time. The assay was immunoSEQ multiplex PCR, and TCRdb's table has in-frame clones only and misses some. The profile shows around 55,000 clones, 89% of them singletons. The sample belongs to a study of control samples from healthy donors and cancer patients. The V gene lost 6 bases and the J gene lost 7 bases, with 13 bases spanning the gap. Germline assignment: CDR1 SGHNT and CDR2 YENEEA. This CDR3 comprises 14 residues. The sequence was obtained from a man aged 35-49 years with colorectal cancer. The V gene is TRBV11-3, the J gene TRBJ1-6; a possible D gene is TRBD1 (5 bases). Sequenced sample: PBMCs. CDR3 DNA sequence: TGTGCCAGCAGTTTAAGGGCAGGGAATTCACCCCTCCACTTT. Its protein product is CASSLRAGNSPLHF.